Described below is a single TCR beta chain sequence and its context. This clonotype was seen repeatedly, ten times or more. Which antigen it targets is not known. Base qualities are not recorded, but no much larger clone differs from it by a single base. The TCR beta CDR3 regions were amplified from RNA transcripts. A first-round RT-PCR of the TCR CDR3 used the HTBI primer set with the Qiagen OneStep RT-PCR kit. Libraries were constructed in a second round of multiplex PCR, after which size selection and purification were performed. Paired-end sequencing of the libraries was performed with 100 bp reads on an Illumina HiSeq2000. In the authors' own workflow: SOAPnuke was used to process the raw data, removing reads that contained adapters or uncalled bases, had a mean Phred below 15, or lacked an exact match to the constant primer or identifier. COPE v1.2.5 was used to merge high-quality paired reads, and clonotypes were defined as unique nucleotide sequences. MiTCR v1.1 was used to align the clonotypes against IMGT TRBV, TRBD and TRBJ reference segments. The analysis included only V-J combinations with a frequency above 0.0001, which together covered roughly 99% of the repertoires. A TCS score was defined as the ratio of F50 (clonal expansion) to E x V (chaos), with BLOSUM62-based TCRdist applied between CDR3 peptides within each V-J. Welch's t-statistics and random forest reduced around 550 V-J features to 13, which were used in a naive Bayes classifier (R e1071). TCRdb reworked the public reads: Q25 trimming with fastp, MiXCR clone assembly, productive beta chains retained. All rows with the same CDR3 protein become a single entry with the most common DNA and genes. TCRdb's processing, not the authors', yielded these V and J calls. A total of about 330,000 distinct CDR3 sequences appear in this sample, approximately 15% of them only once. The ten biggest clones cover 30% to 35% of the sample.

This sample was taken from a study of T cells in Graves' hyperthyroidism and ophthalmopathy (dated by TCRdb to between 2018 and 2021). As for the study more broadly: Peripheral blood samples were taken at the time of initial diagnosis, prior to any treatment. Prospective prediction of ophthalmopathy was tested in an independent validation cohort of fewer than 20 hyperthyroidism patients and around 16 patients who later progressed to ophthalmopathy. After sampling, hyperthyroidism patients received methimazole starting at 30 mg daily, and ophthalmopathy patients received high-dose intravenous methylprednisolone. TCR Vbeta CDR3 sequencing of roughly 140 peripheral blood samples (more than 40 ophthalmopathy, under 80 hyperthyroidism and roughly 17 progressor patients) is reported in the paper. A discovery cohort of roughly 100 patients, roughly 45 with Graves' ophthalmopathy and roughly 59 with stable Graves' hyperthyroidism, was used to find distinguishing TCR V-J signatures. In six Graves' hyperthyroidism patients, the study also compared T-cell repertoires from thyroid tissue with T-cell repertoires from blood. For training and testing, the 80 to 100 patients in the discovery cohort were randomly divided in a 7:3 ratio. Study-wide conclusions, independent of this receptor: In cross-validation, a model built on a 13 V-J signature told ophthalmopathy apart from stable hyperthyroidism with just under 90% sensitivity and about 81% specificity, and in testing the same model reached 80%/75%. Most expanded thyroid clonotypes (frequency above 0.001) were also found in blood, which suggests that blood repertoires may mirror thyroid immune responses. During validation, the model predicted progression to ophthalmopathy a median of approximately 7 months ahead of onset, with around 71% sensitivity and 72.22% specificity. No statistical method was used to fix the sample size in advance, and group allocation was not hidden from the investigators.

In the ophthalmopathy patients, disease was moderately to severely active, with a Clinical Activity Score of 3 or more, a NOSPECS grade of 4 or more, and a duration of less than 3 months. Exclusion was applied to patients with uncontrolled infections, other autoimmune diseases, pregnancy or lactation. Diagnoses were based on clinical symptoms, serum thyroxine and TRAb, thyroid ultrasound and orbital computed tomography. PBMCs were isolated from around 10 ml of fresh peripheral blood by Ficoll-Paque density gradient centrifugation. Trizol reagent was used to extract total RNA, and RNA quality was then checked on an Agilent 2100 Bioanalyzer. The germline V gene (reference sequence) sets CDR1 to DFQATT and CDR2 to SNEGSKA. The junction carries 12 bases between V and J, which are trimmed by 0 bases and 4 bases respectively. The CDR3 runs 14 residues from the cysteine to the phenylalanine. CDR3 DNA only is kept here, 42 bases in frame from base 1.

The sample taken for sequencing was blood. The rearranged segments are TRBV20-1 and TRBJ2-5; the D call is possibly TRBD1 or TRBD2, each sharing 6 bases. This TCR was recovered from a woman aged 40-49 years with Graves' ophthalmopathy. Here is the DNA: TGCAGTGCTAGAGAGCGGGGCAGGGGAGAGACCCAGTACTTC. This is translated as CSARERGRGETQYF.